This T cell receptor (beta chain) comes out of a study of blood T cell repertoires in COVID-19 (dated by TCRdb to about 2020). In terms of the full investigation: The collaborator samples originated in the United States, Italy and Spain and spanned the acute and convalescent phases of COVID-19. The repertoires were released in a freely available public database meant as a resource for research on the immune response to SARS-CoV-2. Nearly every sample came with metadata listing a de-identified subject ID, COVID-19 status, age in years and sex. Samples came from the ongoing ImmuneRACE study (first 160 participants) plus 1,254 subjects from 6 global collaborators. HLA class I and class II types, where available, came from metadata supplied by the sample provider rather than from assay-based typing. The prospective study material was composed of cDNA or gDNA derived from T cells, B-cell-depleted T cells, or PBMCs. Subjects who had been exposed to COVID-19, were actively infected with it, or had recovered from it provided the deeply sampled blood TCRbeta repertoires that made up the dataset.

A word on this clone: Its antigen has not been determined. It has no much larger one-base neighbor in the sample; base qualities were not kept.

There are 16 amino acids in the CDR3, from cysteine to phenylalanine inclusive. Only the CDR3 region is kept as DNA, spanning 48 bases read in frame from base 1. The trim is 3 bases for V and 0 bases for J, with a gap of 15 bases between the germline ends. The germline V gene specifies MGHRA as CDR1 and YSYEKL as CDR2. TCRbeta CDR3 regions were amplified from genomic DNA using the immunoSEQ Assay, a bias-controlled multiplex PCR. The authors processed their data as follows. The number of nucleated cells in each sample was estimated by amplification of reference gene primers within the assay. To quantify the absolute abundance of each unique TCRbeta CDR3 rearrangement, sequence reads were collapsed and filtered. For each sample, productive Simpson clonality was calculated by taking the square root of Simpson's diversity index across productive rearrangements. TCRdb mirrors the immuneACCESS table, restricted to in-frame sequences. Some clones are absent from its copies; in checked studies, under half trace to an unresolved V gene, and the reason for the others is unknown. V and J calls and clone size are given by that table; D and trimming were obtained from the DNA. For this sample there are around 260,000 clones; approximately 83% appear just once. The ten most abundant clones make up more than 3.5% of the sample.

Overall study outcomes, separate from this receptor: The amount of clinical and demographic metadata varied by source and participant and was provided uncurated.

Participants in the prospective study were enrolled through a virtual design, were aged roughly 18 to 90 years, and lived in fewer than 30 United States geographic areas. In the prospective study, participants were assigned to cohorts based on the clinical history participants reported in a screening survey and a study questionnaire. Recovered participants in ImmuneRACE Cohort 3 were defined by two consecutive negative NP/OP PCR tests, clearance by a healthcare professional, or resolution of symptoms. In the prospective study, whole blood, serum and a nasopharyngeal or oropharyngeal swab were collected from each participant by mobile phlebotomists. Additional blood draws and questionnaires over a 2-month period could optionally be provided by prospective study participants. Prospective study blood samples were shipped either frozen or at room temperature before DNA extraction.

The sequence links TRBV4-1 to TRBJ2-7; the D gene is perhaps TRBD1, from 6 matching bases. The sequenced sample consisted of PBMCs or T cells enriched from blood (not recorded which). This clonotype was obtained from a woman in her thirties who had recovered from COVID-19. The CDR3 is CASSQGHLDGSYEQYF. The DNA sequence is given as TGCGCCAGCAGCCAGGGACATTTAGACGGCTCCTACGAGCAGTACTTC.